One sample yielded the 20 T cell receptor beta chains listed below, sequenced in a study of T cells in Graves' hyperthyroidism and ophthalmopathy. Amplification yielded TCR beta CDR3 regions, with RNA transcripts as the source. The primer set for the first-round RT-PCR of the TCR CDR3 was HTBI. TCRdb re-called the multiplex PCR reads with MiXCR, one entry per CDR3 protein. The data hold some 270,000 distinct CDR3 sequences, with 12% to 15% observed a single time. Sequencing was done on a sample of blood. Receptors originate from a woman in her forties with Graves' hyperthyroidism.

This clonotype was seen ten or more times. The V gene is TRBV27, the J gene TRBJ2-7; 7 positions agree with TRBD1. With 4 bases clipped from V and 6 bases from J, the junction kept 9 bases outside the gene matches. The germline V gene encodes CDR1 MNHEY and CDR2 SMNVEV (reference sequence). The CDR3 contains 14 residues. In DNA, the CDR3 is TGTGCCAGCAGTTCTGGGACAGCTTTAGCCGAGCAGTACTTC. Translation gives CASSSGTALAEQYF.

The sample holds many counts of this clonotype. The CDR3 DNA sequence: TGTGCCAGCTCACTGCGGGAGGAGACCCAGTACTTC. This sequence encodes CASSLREETQYF. The chain couples TRBV18 to TRBJ2-5; TRBD2 matches at 7 bases. The trim removed 4 bases at V and 5 bases at J, leaving 1 base unmatched. This CDR3 is built from 12 residues. Per germline, CDR1 KGHSH and CDR2 LQKENI.

The chain is built from TRBV6-2 or TRBV6-3 and TRBJ2-1; the D gene is possibly TRBD1 (6 bases). V lost 7 bases and J 4 bases, leaving 14 bases between the germline ends. Germline CDR1 is MNHEY and CDR2 is SVGEGT. The CDR3 spans 14 residues. CDR3 in amino acids: CASKGQPSYNEQFF. The CDR3 bases are TGTGCCAGCAAAGGACAGCCCAGTTACAATGAGCAGTTCTTC.

This clonotype has at least ten counts. This chain connects TRBV12-3 or TRBV12-4 to TRBJ1-1; D is uncertain. V dropped 3 bases and J dropped 4 bases, with 9 bases sitting between them. The CDR3 has 13 amino acids. The CDR3 sequence is CASSFISGTEAFF. DNA of the CDR3: TGTGCCAGCAGTTTTATTTCTGGCACTGAAGCTTTCTTT.

There are many counts of this clonotype. The chain employs TRBV28 and TRBJ1-4, with D perhaps matching TRBD1 (5 bases). The CDR3 is made up of 15 amino acids. Between the trimmed V and J ends, which lost 8 bases and 0 bases, there was a span of 13 bases. Germline values: CDR1 MDHEN, CDR2 SYDVKM. The DNA of the CDR3 is TGTGCCAGCGGGGGAACCGGATCAACTAATGAAAAACTGTTTTTT. The encoded protein is CASGGTGSTNEKLFF.

This clonotype has a count of ten or more. The CDR3 region is CASSTQTNQPQHF. The CDR3 DNA reads as TGTGCCAGTAGTACTCAAACTAATCAGCCCCAGCATTTT. The genes are TRBV19 and TRBJ1-5; D unclear. V lost 4 bases to trimming and J lost 4 bases, with 8 bases between them. The CDR3 runs to 13 residues. Germline CDR1 LNHDA, CDR2 SQIVND (reference sequence).

This clonotype was observed many times. The gene calls are TRBV6-1 and TRBJ2-5; TRBD2 agrees at 14 bases. CDR3 length: 15 residues. Germline CDR1 and CDR2: MNHNS and SASEGT. J was trimmed by 4 bases and V by 10 bases; bases with no gene match: 8. CDR3 sequence: CATLSGLAGAETQYF. The CDR3 coding sequence is TGTGCCACCCTCTCGGGACTAGCGGGAGCAGAGACCCAGTACTTC.

This clonotype was detected many times. The CDR3 spells CASSRGTRESYNEQFF. The CDR3 region has the DNA TGTGCCAGCAGCCGAGGGACTAGGGAGTCCTACAATGAGCAGTTCTTC. V usage is TRBV28 and J usage is TRBJ2-1, with 8 bases identical to TRBD2. The V gene's germline CDR1 is MDHEN and CDR2 SYDVKM. This CDR3 contains 16 residues. Trimming cost V 6 bases and J 1 base; bases outside gene matches: 8.

This clonotype came up a few times. This rearrangement joins TRBV20-1 to TRBJ2-1; 8 bases agree with TRBD2. CDR3 length equals 14 residues. The V and J ends lost 6 bases and 5 bases, in that order; junction bases with no gene match: 9. The germline V gene encodes CDR1 DFQATT and CDR2 SNEGSKA (reference sequence). CDR3 sequence (DNA): TGCAGTGCACCCCGGGGGGGCCGGGACAATGAGCAGTTCTTC. This encodes CSAPRGGRDNEQFF.

This clonotype was found a few times. The gene calls are TRBV7-9 and TRBJ1-2; D is possibly TRBD1 (6 bases). The germline V gene encodes CDR1 SEHNR and CDR2 FQNEAQ (reference sequence). V lost 7 bases and J lost 4, with 16 bases in between. The CDR3 sequence is 14 residues long. The CDR3 DNA sequence: TGTGCCAGCAACCTTCGGGACACGGCCTATGGCTACACCTTC. This sequence encodes CASNLRDTAYGYTF.

This clonotype was seen at least ten times. V and J are TRBV11-2 and TRBJ1-1, with unresolved D. Trimming cost V 1 base and J 4 bases, with 7 bases left between them. CDR1 and CDR2 (germline): SGHAT, FQNNGV. The CDR3 has 13 amino acids. In nucleotides, the CDR3 is TGTGCCAGCAGCTTAGTCTCAGGCACTGAAGCTTTCTTT. It translates to CASSLVSGTEAFF.

This clonotype showed up many times. The chain joins TRBV5-1 to TRBJ1-1; maybe TRBD1 (6 bases). Germline values: CDR1 SGHRS, CDR2 YFSETQ. V was clipped by 5 bases and J by 5 bases, with 13 bases between them. The CDR3 totals 13 residues. The chain's CDR3 is CASREPGETEAFF. CDR3 DNA: TGCGCCAGCAGGGAACCAGGGGAGACTGAAGCTTTCTTT.

In this sample, this clonotype turned up many times. The chain has TRBV10-3 and TRBJ1-2, with 7 bases aligning to TRBD1. The V gene end was trimmed by 7 bases and the J gene end by 2 bases; junction bases not matched to a gene: 4. Germline CDR1 reads ENHRY; CDR2 reads SYGVKD. The CDR3 contains 13 residues. The CDR3 DNA reads as TGTGCCATCACTGCGGACAGGAACTATGGCTACACCTTC. The encoded protein is CAITADRNYGYTF.

This clonotype occurred many times. J is TRBJ1-1 and V is TRBV29-1; 7 bases agree with TRBD1. After removal of 3 bases from V and 6 bases from J, the junction contained 10 bases not matched to a gene. The CDR3 length is 14 residues. Looked up from germline, CDR1 is SQVTM and CDR2 is ANQGSEA. In DNA, the CDR3 is TGCAGCGTTGAGCAGGGGGGGTTTTTGGCTGAAGCTTTCTTT. Protein: CSVEQGGFLAEAFF.

This chain links TRBV25-1 with TRBJ2-5; weak D call: TRBD2 (6 bases). The CDR3 has 15 residues. The germline gives CDR1 MGHDK, CDR2 SYGVNS. The V end was cut by 7 bases, the J end by 2 bases, with 17 bases between. CDR3 sequence: CASTQTGGIQETQYF. The DNA of the CDR3 is TGTGCCAGCACCCAAACCGGAGGGATACAAGAGACCCAGTACTTC.

The table lists this clonotype with many counts. The chain joins TRBV2 to TRBJ2-3; the match to TRBD2 covers 7 bases. Germline V lookup: CDR1 SNHLY, CDR2 FYNNEI. The CDR3 runs to 15 residues. J lost 0 bases, V lost 4 bases, and 4 bases had no gene match. The CDR3 DNA sequence: TGTGCCAGCAGTGGGGAGGGGACCAGCACAGATACGCAGTATTTT. This gives the protein CASSGEGTSTDTQYF. The entire variable domain, with the rest obtained from reference TRBV2 and TRBJ2-3, is as follows: EPEVTQTPSHQVTQMGQEVILRCVPISNHLYFYWYRQILGQKVEFLVSFYNNEISEKSEIFDDQFSVERPDGSNFTLKIRSTKLEDSAMYFCASSGEGTSTDTQYFGPGTRLTVL.

This clonotype was seen ten or more times. DNA of the CDR3: TGTGCCAGCAGCCAAGACCAGACAGGGTACTATGGCTACACCTTC. It specifies CASSQDQTGYYGYTF. The rearrangement links TRBV3-1 to TRBJ1-2, with 7 bases identical to TRBD1. The length of the CDR3 is 15 residues. V was clipped by 0 bases and J by 3 bases; unmatched bases: 4. CDR1 and CDR2 (germline): LGHDT, YNNKEL (reference sequence).

Ten or more counts support this clonotype. The rearrangement joins TRBV24-1 to TRBJ1-1; possible D gene TRBD1, 5 bases. The V end lost 8 bases, the J end lost 3 bases, and 9 bases lay between the germline ends. This CDR3 is 12 amino acids long. Germline V gives CDR1 KGHDR, CDR2 SFDVKD. The CDR3 protein is CATIQGDTEAFF. The CDR3 DNA is TGTGCCACCATTCAGGGAGACACTGAAGCTTTCTTT.

This clonotype was counted many times. The V call is TRBV7-8, the J call TRBJ2-5; TRBD1 or TRBD2 may be the D gene (7 bases each). CDR3 length equals 15 residues. V was clipped by 8 bases and J by 7 bases, with 23 bases between them. The germline V gene has CDR1 SGHVS and CDR2 FQNEAQ. The CDR3 sequence is CASSRGRWGGRTQYF. CDR3 coding DNA: TGTGCCAGCTCGAGGGGGCGGTGGGGGGGAAGGACCCAGTACTTC.

This clonotype has just a few counts. The chain uses TRBV19 and TRBJ1-6; D not certain. The V gene lost 8 bases and the J gene lost 15 bases, with 14 bases spanning the gap. CDR3 length: 11 residues. Germline V CDR1 and CDR2: LNHDA, SQIVND (reference sequence). CDR3 amino acids: CASLSLTGLHF. The CDR3 bases are TGTGCCAGTCTATCCCTCACGGGCCTCCACTTT.